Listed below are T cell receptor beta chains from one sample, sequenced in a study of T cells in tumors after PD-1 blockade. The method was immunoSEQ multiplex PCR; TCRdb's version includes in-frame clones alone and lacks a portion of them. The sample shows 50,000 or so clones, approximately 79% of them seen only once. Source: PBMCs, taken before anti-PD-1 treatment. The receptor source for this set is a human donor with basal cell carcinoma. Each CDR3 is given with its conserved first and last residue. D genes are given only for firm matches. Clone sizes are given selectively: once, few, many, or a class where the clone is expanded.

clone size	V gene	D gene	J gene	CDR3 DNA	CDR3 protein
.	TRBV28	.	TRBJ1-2	TGTGCCAGCAGTTTATGGGGGCAGGGGTTTGGTGGCTACACCTTC	CASSLWGQGFGGYTF
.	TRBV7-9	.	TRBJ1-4	TGTGCCAGCAGCCGCGAGGGACCCTCGGGAGAAAAACTGTTTTTT	CASSREGPSGEKLFF
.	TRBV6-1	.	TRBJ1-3	TGTGCCAGCAATTCCCGCAGCACTGGAAACACCATATATTTT	CASNSRSTGNTIYF
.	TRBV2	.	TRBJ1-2	TGTGCCAGCAGTGAAAAGGTTAACTATGGCTACACCTTC	CASSEKVNYGYTF
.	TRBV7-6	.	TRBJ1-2	TGTGCCAGCAGCTTAGCGGCTGGAGAGGGTTGGGGGGGCTACACCTTC	CASSLAAGEGWGGYTF
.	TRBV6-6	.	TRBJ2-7	TGTGCCAGCAGCGACAGACAGGTTGTCGTCGAGCAGTACTTC	CASSDRQVVVEQYF
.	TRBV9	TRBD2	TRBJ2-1	TGTGCCAGCAGCTCGATTAGCGGGAGGGGGGCTAGTAGGAATGAGCAGTTCTTC	CASSSISGRGASRNEQFF
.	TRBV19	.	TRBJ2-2	TGTGCCAGTACCTATTACGACACCGGGGAGCTGTTTTTT	CASTYYDTGELFF
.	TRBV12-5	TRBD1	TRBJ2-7	TGTGCTAGACGGCACTCTAGGAAGGAACGGGACAGGCTTCCCTACGAGCAGTACTTC	CARRHSRKERDRLPYEQYF
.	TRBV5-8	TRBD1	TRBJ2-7	TGTGCCAGCAGCTTGGGGGACAGGGATAGCGAGCAGTACTTC	CASSLGDRDSEQYF
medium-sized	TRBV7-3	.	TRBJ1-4	TGTGCCAGCAGCACCGGGCCTATAAGGTTTTTT	CASSTGPIRFF
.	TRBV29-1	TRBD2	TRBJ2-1	TGCAGCGTTTTATTAGCGGGGGGAAGTCTCCACAATGAGCAGTTCTTC	CSVLLAGGSLHNEQFF
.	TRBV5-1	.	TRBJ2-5	TGCGCCAGCAGACCGATATCCCCGGAGACCCAGTACTTC	CASRPISPETQYF
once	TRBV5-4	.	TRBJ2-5	TGTGCCAGCAGCGAGGGGCGGCCTAGCGCGGAGACCCAGTACTTC	CASSEGRPSAETQYF
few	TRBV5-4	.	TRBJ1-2	TGTGCCAGCGATGGCTACACCTTC	CASDGYTF
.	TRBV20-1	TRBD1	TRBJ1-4	TGCAGTGCTAGTAAGCGGACAGGGGGTAATGAAAAACTGTTTTTT	CSASKRTGGNEKLFF
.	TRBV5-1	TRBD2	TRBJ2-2	TGCGCCAGCAGCTTGAGGACTACGGGGGGAGGGACCGGGGAGCTGTTTTTT	CASSLRTTGGGTGELFF
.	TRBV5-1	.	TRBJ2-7	TGCGCCAGCAGCTTGGATGGCGGGGGCGACGAGCAGTACTTC	CASSLDGGGDEQYF
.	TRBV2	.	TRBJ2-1	TGTGCCAGCAGTGAAGCGCTTCTAGGGTTTATTGGGGGAGGCTACAATGAGCAGTTCTTC	CASSEALLGFIGGGYNEQFF
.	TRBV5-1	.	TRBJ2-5	TGCGCCAGCAGCTTGGAGACTAGGGAGGAGACCCAGTACTTC	CASSLETREETQYF
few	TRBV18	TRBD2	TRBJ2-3	TGTGCCAGCTCATTCGCTAGCGGAAGCACAGATACGCAGTATTTT	CASSFASGSTDTQYF
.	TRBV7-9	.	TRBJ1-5	TGTGCCAGCAGCTTAGGGAATAGCAATCAGCCCCAGCATTTT	CASSLGNSNQPQHF
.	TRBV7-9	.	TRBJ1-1	TGTGCCAGCAGCCCACAGGGAAAGGGGAACACTGAAGCTTTCTTT	CASSPQGKGNTEAFF
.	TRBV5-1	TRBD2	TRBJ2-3	TGCGCCAGCAGCGCCGGGGGGGCCGGGACAGATACGCAGTATTTT	CASSAGGAGTDTQYF
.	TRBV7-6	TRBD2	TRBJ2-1	TGTGCCAGCAGCTTAGGGGGGGGACAGCAGTTCTTC	CASSLGGGQQFF
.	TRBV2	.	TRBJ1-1	TGTGCCAGCAGAATCAGGGGTTCTTGGACTGAAGCTTTCTTT	CASRIRGSWTEAFF